This T cell receptor beta chain was identified during a study of T cells in Graves' hyperthyroidism and ophthalmopathy. Regions amplified from RNA transcripts were the TCR beta CDR3 regions. Carried out on the TCR CDR3, a first-round RT-PCR used the HTBI primer set. TCRdb called the multiplex PCR reads again in MiXCR, with one record for every CDR3 protein. The profile shows around 600,000 distinct CDR3 sequences, around 16% of them singletons. The J segment lost 7 bases and the V segment lost 4 bases, leaving 12 bases of the junction unmatched. The germline gives CDR1 SQVTM, CDR2 ANQGSEA. There are 14 residues in the CDR3. The sample holds many counts of this clonotype.

The TCR originated in a woman in her forties with Graves' ophthalmopathy. The rearrangement joins TRBV29-1 to TRBJ1-2; 7 nucleotides match TRBD1. The sequencing input was blood. DNA for the CDR3: TGCAGCGTTGCCCTCGGACAGGCATGGGGTGGCTACACCTTC. Translation: CSVALGQAWGGYTF.